These 32 T cell receptor beta chains originate from one sample sequenced in a study of a mutant IDH1 vaccine in newly diagnosed glioma. The antigens these receptors bind are not known. As for time point: week 23, last vaccination. Vaccination comprised doses that each held 300 ug of mutant IDH1 20-mer peptide, plus topical imiquimod. Sequencing was performed with immunoSEQ multiplex PCR; in TCRdb, only in-frame clones are kept and a portion is missing. Altogether 35,000 to 45,000 clones are present, about 78% being singletons, with the ten largest covering around 6.5%. This specimen was PBMCs, taken from a glioma patient whose treatment included an IDH1 peptide vaccine. The receptors shown here come from a woman aged 35 to 49 with glioma. Some clones in this sample may be carry-over from other donors' samples.

The table lists this clone with a few counts. The chain links TRBV27 to TRBJ2-1, with 8 bases matching TRBD2. Trimming took 8 bases from V and 7 from J; bases not matched to a gene: 13. The CDR3 has 15 amino acids. Germline CDR1 reads MNHEY; CDR2 reads SMNVEV (reference sequence). In DNA, the CDR3 is TGTGCCAGCCGACCGGGACTAGAAAGGAGGAATGAGCAGTTCTTC. It specifies CASRPGLERRNEQFF.

This clone has just a few counts. The genes are TRBV6-5 and TRBJ1-4; the D is unclear. Trimming took off 2 bases at V and 8 bases at J, with 12 bases between the two ends. Germline CDR1 reads MNHEY; CDR2 reads SVGAGI. The CDR3 contains 14 residues. The CDR3 DNA follows: TGTGCCAGCAGTTACACCCCGTGGACGGAAAAACTGTTTTTT. This codes for CASSYTPWTEKLFF.

V usage is TRBV6-6 and J usage is TRBJ1-1; TRBD1 might be the D (5 bases). This CDR3 is 14 amino acids long. CDR1 is MNHNY and CDR2 is SVGAGI in the germline V gene (reference sequence). V lost 5 bases and J 7 bases, leaving 17 bases between the germline ends. This chain's CDR3 is CASSAWGSPGEAFF. The CDR3 DNA reads TGTGCCAGCAGTGCCTGGGGGAGTCCGGGTGAAGCTTTCTTT.

The chain carries TRBV5-6 and TRBJ2-5; unclear D gene. The CDR3 has 10 amino acids. CDR1 and CDR2 (germline): SGHDT, YYEEEE. Trimming took off 4 bases at V and 5 bases at J, with 3 bases between the two ends. CDR3 in DNA: TGTGCCAGCAGCCACGAGACCCAGTACTTC. Translation gives CASSHETQYF.

In its sample, this clone was seen a few times. This chain uses TRBV19 with TRBJ2-7, with 12 bases lining up with TRBD2. Germline CDR1 LNHDA, CDR2 SQIVND (reference sequence). This CDR3 is built from 15 residues. V trimming: 6 bases; J trimming: 5 bases; junction bases outside the gene matches: 8. The CDR3 nucleotides are TGTGCCAGTAGCAAGACTAGCGGGAGATTAAACGAGCAGTACTTC. Protein product: CASSKTSGRLNEQYF.

The chain couples TRBV5-1 to TRBJ1-6; D gene ambiguous. The CDR3 loop spans 15 amino acids. The V end lost 3 bases, the J end lost 8 bases, and 15 bases lay between the germline ends. The germline V gene encodes CDR1 SGHRS and CDR2 YFSETQ. CDR3 nucleotide sequence: TGCGCCAGCAGCTGGAAAACGGGGAGAGATTCACCCCTCCACTTT. Its protein product is CASSWKTGRDSPLHF.

This clone was seen a few times. The chain couples TRBV6-5 to TRBJ2-1, with 7 bases identical to TRBD1. Trimming at V came to 5 bases and at J to 5 bases, leaving 9 bases not matched to a gene. CDR3 length: 15 amino acids. Germline lookup yields CDR1 MNHEY and CDR2 SVGAGI. The CDR3 here is CASSRPSGQNNEQFF. The DNA of the CDR3 is TGTGCCAGCAGTCGCCCCTCGGGACAGAACAATGAGCAGTTCTTC.

The chain carries TRBV7-8 and TRBJ2-7, with 11 positions matching TRBD1. The V and J ends lost 5 bases and 0 bases, in that order; junction bases with no gene match: 3. There are 15 residues in the CDR3. Germline V gene sequence: CDR1 SGHVS, CDR2 FQNEAQ. The CDR3 sequence is CASSAGTGGSYEQYF. The CDR3 region has the DNA TGTGCCAGCAGCGCGGGGACAGGGGGCTCCTACGAGCAGTACTTC.

This chain connects TRBV20-1 to TRBJ1-1; perhaps TRBD1 as D (5 bases). V was cut by 2 bases and J by 6 bases, with 7 bases left in between. This CDR3 is built from 11 residues. CDR1 and CDR2 (germline): DFQATT, SNEGSKA (reference sequence). CDR3 sequence reads: CSARLGAEAFF. In DNA, the CDR3 is TGCAGTGCTAGATTGGGGGCTGAAGCTTTCTTT.

This clone was observed a single time. This chain uses TRBV10-3 with TRBJ1-1, with 8 bases aligning to TRBD1. Germline V CDR1 and CDR2: ENHRY, SYGVKD. J was trimmed by 3 bases and V by 6 bases; bases with no gene match: 12. The CDR3 loop spans 16 amino acids. CDR3 residues: CAISETKQGGDTEAFF. The CDR3 DNA reads as TGTGCCATCAGCGAAACAAAACAGGGGGGAGACACTGAAGCTTTCTTT.

This clone was counted a few times. The V and J genes are TRBV30 and TRBJ1-1, with 7 bases matching TRBD1. The CDR3 is made up of 13 amino acids. Germline assignment: CDR1 GTSNPN and CDR2 SVGIG (reference sequence). After removal of 2 bases from V and 3 bases from J, the junction contained 3 bases not matched to a gene. CDR3 DNA sequence: TGTGCCTGGAGTCCAGACAGGGACACTGAAGCTTTCTTT. Protein sequence: CAWSPDRDTEAFF.

The V gene is TRBV4-2, the J gene TRBJ2-1, with 14 nucleotides matching TRBD2. The ends lost 8 bases at V and 2 bases at J; junction bases unmatched: 17. The germline CDR1 and CDR2 sequences are LGHNA and YNFKEQ. CDR3 size: 20 residues. CDR3 DNA sequence: TGTGCCAGCTCCCAAGGGAGCAAGACTAGCGGGGGGGCCCCCTACAATGAGCAGTTCTTC. Its protein is CASSQGSKTSGGAPYNEQFF.

This clone was counted a single time. The chain links TRBV19 to TRBJ1-2, with D perhaps matching TRBD1 (6 bases). CDR1 is LNHDA and CDR2 is SQIVND in the germline V gene (reference sequence). The CDR3 extends over 15 amino acids. Trimming left V 7 bases short and J 4 bases short, with 19 bases between. The CDR3 is CASTKLQGNGYGYTF. CDR3 in DNA: TGTGCCAGTACCAAATTACAGGGTAATGGCTATGGCTACACCTTC.

CDR3 DNA sequence: TGCGCCAGCAGTGACAGTACAGATACGCAGTATTTT. Translated, it gives CASSDSTDTQYF. This chain joins TRBV5-1 and TRBJ2-3; TRBD1 is a possible D gene (5 bases). This CDR3 is built from 12 residues. V shed 5 bases and J shed 3 bases, with 7 bases lying between them. Germline assignment: CDR1 SGHRS and CDR2 YFSETQ. The whole variable domain, filled in from reference TRBV5-1 and TRBJ2-3, reads KAGVTQTPRYLIKTRGQQVTLSCSPISGHRSVSWYQQTPGQGLQFLFEYFSETQRNKGNFPGRFSGRQFSNSRSEMNVSTLELGDSALYLCASSDSTDTQYFGPGTRLTVL.

The rearrangement uses TRBV19 and TRBJ1-2, with TRBD1 as a possible D gene (5 bases). Germline CDR1 reads LNHDA; CDR2 reads SQIVND (reference sequence). V lost 5 bases and J lost 2, with 15 bases in between. CDR3 size: 15 residues. CDR3 sequence: CASSVWDPENYGYTF. CDR3 in DNA: TGTGCCAGTAGTGTCTGGGACCCGGAGAACTATGGCTACACCTTC.

The chain combines TRBV2 with TRBJ1-1; TRBD1 is a possible D gene (6 bases). V was pared by 8 bases and J by 3 bases, with 10 bases between. CDR1 and CDR2 (germline): SNHLY, FYNNEI. This CDR3 spans 12 amino acids. CDR3 amino acids: CASHREDTEAFF. The CDR3 nucleotides are TGTGCCAGCCACAGGGAAGACACTGAAGCTTTCTTT. The variable domain in full, completed from reference TRBV2 and TRBJ1-1, reads EPEVTQTPSHQVTQMGQEVILRCVPISNHLYFYWYRQILGQKVEFLVSFYNNEISEKSEIFDDQFSVERPDGSNFTLKIRSTKLEDSAMYFCASHREDTEAFFGQGTRLTVV.

The rearrangement links TRBV25-1 to TRBJ1-4; D possibly corresponds to TRBD1 (5 bases). CDR1 is MGHDK and CDR2 is SYGVNS in the germline V gene. The ends were cut back, 7 bases at V and 4 bases at J, with 10 bases in the middle. The CDR3 runs to 13 residues. The CDR3 reads CASNRDFNEKLFF. The CDR3 DNA follows: TGTGCCAGCAACCGGGACTTTAATGAAAAACTGTTTTTT.

Regarding this clone: A read error may explain this, as a much larger clone is one base away. The same CDR3 is also encoded by other DNA sequences in this sample. The V and J genes are TRBV6-5 and TRBJ2-7; weak D call: TRBD1 (5 bases). Between the trimmed V and J ends, which lost 9 bases and 5 bases, there was a span of 17 bases. CDR3 size: 13 residues. From germline, CDR1 is MNHEY and CDR2 SVGAGI. The CDR3: CASRAGFKDEQYF. CDR3 DNA: TGTGCCAGTCGGGCAGGGTTTAAGGACGAGCAGTACTTC.

This chain joins TRBV7-2 and TRBJ1-4; TRBD1 is a possible D gene (5 bases). The V end lost 0 bases, the J end lost 13 bases, and 9 bases lay between the germline ends. Germline-derived CDR1 and CDR2 are SGHTA and FQGNSA. This CDR3 spans 12 amino acids. Written as DNA, the CDR3 is TGTGCCAGCAGCTTAGCGAGGGGCAGACTGTTTTTT. It yields the protein CASSLARGRLFF.

V usage is TRBV28 and J usage is TRBJ1-2, with 7 bases that match TRBD1. J lost 4 bases, V lost 10 bases, and 9 bases had no gene match. The CDR3 length is 13 residues. Germline-derived CDR1 and CDR2 are MDHEN and SYDVKM. The CDR3 sequence is CATRGGVGYGYTF. DNA of the CDR3: TGTGCCACCAGGGGGGGCGTGGGCTATGGCTACACCTTC.

This clone was detected a few times. V usage is TRBV19 and J usage is TRBJ1-1, with a tentative D call TRBD1 (5 bases). Trimming took 7 bases from V and 0 from J, leaving 18 bases between them. The CDR3 totals 16 residues. Germline V gene data show CDR1 as LNHDA and CDR2 as SQIVND (reference sequence). CDR3 nucleotides: TGTGCCAGTACGTCCGGGGCTCCAGCTCTGAACACTGAAGCTTTCTTT. It codes for CASTSGAPALNTEAFF.

The rearrangement uses TRBV20-1 and TRBJ1-1; D gene uncertain. The V end lost 3 bases, the J end lost 3 bases, and 5 bases lay between the germline ends. The CDR3 length is 11 residues. The germline V gene encodes CDR1 DFQATT and CDR2 SNEGSKA (reference sequence). Here the CDR3 reads CSASEYTEAFF. CDR3 nucleotide sequence: TGCAGTGCTAGTGAATACACTGAAGCTTTCTTT.

The J gene is TRBJ1-5, the V gene TRBV4-3, with D uncertain. Per the germline V gene, CDR1 is LGHNA and CDR2 is YSLEER. Trimming cost V 0 bases and J 2 bases, with 8 bases left between them. This CDR3 region has 15 residues. The CDR3 region has the DNA TGCGCCAGCAGCCAAGATCGATGGGGCAATCAGCCCCAGCATTTT. It translates to CASSQDRWGNQPQHF.

Only a few counts were recorded for this clone. The CDR3 bases are TGTGCCAGCAGCAAGGGAGGGGTTGGCACTGAAGCTTTCTTT. Its translation: CASSKGGVGTEAFF. This chain uses TRBV5-6 with TRBJ1-1; D might be TRBD1 (5 bases). The V end was cut by 4 bases, the J end by 4 bases, with 14 bases between. CDR1 and CDR2 (germline): SGHDT, YYEEEE. The length of the CDR3 is 14 residues.

V is TRBV10-3 and J is TRBJ1-1; D unclear. This CDR3 is 13 amino acids long. V shed 0 bases and J shed 2 bases, with 4 bases lying between them. Germline loops: CDR1 ENHRY, CDR2 SYGVKD. The CDR3 loop is CAISESDNTEAFF. In DNA form, the CDR3 reads TGTGCCATCAGTGAGTCTGACAACACTGAAGCTTTCTTT.

The chain combines TRBV6-1 with TRBJ2-2; 7 nucleotides match TRBD1. Trimming took 11 bases from V and 2 from J; bases not matched to a gene: 5. The length of the CDR3 is 13 residues. CDR1 MNHNS and CDR2 SASEGT come from the germline V gene. For the CDR3, the DNA is TGTGCCGGCGACAGGGCAAACACCGGGGAGCTGTTTTTT. Translating gives CAGDRANTGELFF.

V is TRBV4-1 and J is TRBJ2-1; no reliable D call. The V gene lost 1 base and the J gene lost 0 bases, with 7 bases spanning the gap. This CDR3 spans 15 amino acids. Germline CDR1 MGHRA, CDR2 YSYEKL. The CDR3 coding sequence is TGCGCCAGCAGCCAAGGACTGAGCTCCTACAATGAGCAGTTCTTC. Protein sequence: CASSQGLSSYNEQFF.

J is TRBJ2-3 and V is TRBV11-2, with TRBD2 matching 7 bases. CDR3 length equals 16 residues. Unmatched junction bases numbered 7, after V lost 3 bases and J lost 1 base. The germline CDR1 and CDR2 sequences are SGHAT and FQNNGV. In DNA form, the CDR3 reads TGTGCCAGCAGCTTGGGGCTTGGGGGGGGCACAGATACGCAGTATTTT. It specifies CASSLGLGGGTDTQYF. Complete variable domain (other parts from reference TRBV11-2 and TRBJ2-3): EAGVAQSPRYKIIEKRQSVAFWCNPISGHATLYWYQQILGQGPKLLIQFQNNGVVDDSQLPKDRFSAERLKGVDSTLKIQPAKLEDSAVYLCASSLGLGGGTDTQYFGPGTRLTVL.

The V gene is TRBV29-1, the J gene TRBJ2-5; perhaps TRBD2 as D (6 bases). V was shortened by 3 bases and J by 4 bases, with 9 bases between the two germline ends. From germline, CDR1 is SQVTM and CDR2 ANQGSEA. The CDR3 extends over 12 amino acids. The CDR3 coding sequence is TGCAGCGTTGATGTGGGGGGAGAGACCCAGTACTTC. Translated, it gives CSVDVGGETQYF.

The sample holds one count of this clone. CDR3: CASSLVGGLNYGYTF. In DNA form, the CDR3 reads TGTGCCAGCAGCTTGGTAGGAGGGCTTAACTATGGCTACACCTTC. The genes are TRBV5-4 and TRBJ1-2; D uncertain. Trimming left V 0 bases short and J 1 base short, with 10 bases between. The CDR3 consists of 15 residues. Germline V lookup: CDR1 SGHNT, CDR2 YYREEE (reference sequence).

The CDR3 DNA sequence: TGCAGCGTTGGGGGCGGGGATTTGAACACTGAAGCTTTCTTT. It encodes CSVGGGDLNTEAFF. V usage is TRBV29-1 and J usage is TRBJ1-1; tentatively, D is TRBD1 (5 bases). V was cut by 4 bases and J by 0 bases, with 12 bases left in between. This CDR3 is built from 14 residues. From germline, CDR1 is SQVTM and CDR2 ANQGSEA.

This clone was detected once. The CDR3 bases are TGTGCCAGCAGCTCGGGACTAGCCCTCTACGAGCAGTACTTC. Encoded protein: CASSSGLALYEQYF. The chain uses TRBV5-4 and TRBJ2-7; 9 bases fit TRBD2. V was pared by 3 bases and J by 3 bases, with 4 bases of the junction left unmatched. Looked up from germline, CDR1 is SGHNT and CDR2 is YYREEE (reference sequence). The CDR3 has 14 residues.